One and the same sample provided the 25 T cell receptor beta chains below, sequenced in a study of CD4 T cells in relation to SARS-CoV-2 and coronaviruses. Their antigens are not known. Before the COVID-19 pandemic, during about 2011-2019, CD4+ T cells were taken from unexposed donors. CD4+ T cells were isolated from the cells after less than 13 days of culture. TCRdb's table, derived via immunoSEQ multiplex PCR, lists solely in-frame clones and lacks some. The profile shows around 20,000 clones, around 75% of them singletons. Sequencing used CD4+ T cells from PBMCs, cultured in vitro. These TCRs come from a human donor in good health.

The V gene is TRBV2, the J gene TRBJ1-2; tentative D call: TRBD1 (6 bases). The CDR3 sequence is 14 residues long. V shed 0 bases and J shed 8 bases, with 13 bases lying between them. Germline V gene data show CDR1 as SNHLY and CDR2 as FYNNEI. The CDR3 region is CASSEAAGQRGYTF. CDR3 DNA: TGTGCCAGCAGTGAAGCCGCAGGACAGCGAGGCTACACCTTC.

This clone was counted a few times. This rearrangement joins TRBV7-3 to TRBJ2-1; 9 nucleotides match TRBD2. With V trimmed by 5 bases and J by 9 bases, 8 bases remained unmatched. The CDR3 has 14 amino acids. The germline gives CDR1 SGHTA, CDR2 FQGTGA. The CDR3 bases are TGTGCCAGCAGCCAAACCGGGACTAGCACTGAGCAGTTCTTC. Its translation: CASSQTGTSTEQFF.

This clone appeared once. This chain joins TRBV4-1 and TRBJ2-2; D is perhaps TRBD2 (5 bases). CDR3 length: 17 residues. CDR1 is MGHRA, CDR2 YSYEKL, per germline. Deletions cut 2 bases from V and 4 bases from J, with 17 bases between. The DNA for the CDR3 is TGCGCCAGCAGCCAAACCCTAGCACGGCTTGGCACCGGGGAGCTGTTTTTT. The encoded protein is CASSQTLARLGTGELFF.

This clone occurred once. The chain uses TRBV9 and TRBJ2-5; TRBD2 might be the D (5 bases). Germline CDR1 reads SGDLS; CDR2 reads YYNGEE. V lost 3 bases, J lost 5 bases, and 20 bases lay in between. This CDR3 is built from 16 residues. In DNA, the CDR3 is TGTGCCAGCAGCGCCACGGGGATGAGTGTGGGGGAGACCCAGTACTTC. Its translation is CASSATGMSVGETQYF.

The V and J genes are TRBV4-3 and TRBJ2-5, with 12 bases that match TRBD2. Losses at the gene ends were 1 base for V and 0 bases for J; bases not matched to a gene: 9. CDR1 and CDR2 (germline): LGHNA, YSLEER. The CDR3 length is 19 residues. CDR3 DNA sequence: TGCGCCAGCAGCCAAGGGCTAGCGGGGGGGCGAGGGTACCAAGAGACCCAGTACTTC. It specifies CASSQGLAGGRGYQETQYF.

This clone was detected only a few times. The chain has TRBV30 and TRBJ1-2; no definite D call. Germline-derived CDR1 and CDR2 are GTSNPN and SVGIG (reference sequence). There are 13 residues in the CDR3. V was pared by 8 bases and J by 3 bases, with 16 bases between. This chain's CDR3 is CAISAAADYGYTF. CDR3 sequence (DNA): TGTGCCATCTCAGCGGCGGCGGACTATGGCTACACCTTC.

The V gene is TRBV7-2, the J gene TRBJ1-1; no clear D gene. CDR3 length: 13 residues. Trimming removed 3 bases from V and 1 base from J, with 6 bases in between. Germline loops: CDR1 SGHTA, CDR2 FQGNSA. CDR3 sequence reads: CASSLSQNTEAFF. In DNA, the CDR3 is TGTGCCAGCAGCTTGTCCCAGAACACTGAAGCTTTCTTT.

The J gene is TRBJ2-1, the V gene TRBV4-1, with 10 bases identical to TRBD2. Losses at the gene ends were 4 bases for V and 0 bases for J; bases not matched to a gene: 3. The CDR3 is 16 residues long. The germline CDR1 and CDR2 sequences are MGHRA and YSYEKL. The CDR3 DNA reads as TGCGCCAGCAGCCGCTTAGCGGGGGGCTCCTACAATGAGCAGTTCTTC. Translated: CASSRLAGGSYNEQFF.

The CDR3 region is CAIRTKGTGNEKLFF. CDR3 in DNA: TGTGCCATCAGAACCAAAGGGACAGGGAATGAAAAACTGTTTTTT. V is TRBV21-1 and J is TRBJ1-4; no check of the table's D call, TRBD1, against the DNA was made. TRBV21-1 is assigned pseudogene status. The CDR3 runs to 15 residues.

The chain recombines TRBV11-2 with TRBJ1-5; TRBD1 matches at 7 bases. Germline loops: CDR1 SGHAT, CDR2 FQNNGV. The J segment lost 4 bases and the V segment lost 2 bases, leaving 5 bases of the junction unmatched. The CDR3 consists of 15 residues. The DNA of the CDR3 is TGTGCCAGCAGCTTAAGAGGGACAGCTAATCAGCCCCAGCATTTT. It encodes CASSLRGTANQPQHF.

This clone has only one observation. J is TRBJ2-5 and V is TRBV4-2, with a possible D match to TRBD2 (6 bases). Germline CDR1 LGHNA, CDR2 YNFKEQ. Between the trimmed V and J ends, which lost 0 bases and 2 bases, there was a span of 13 bases. This CDR3 has 16 residues. DNA for the CDR3: TGTGCCAGCAGCCAAGAACTGGGGGGTATACAAGAGACCCAGTACTTC. It encodes CASSQELGGIQETQYF.

This clone was detected once. CDR3: CASSEQEAGGYTF. The CDR3 nucleotides read TGCGCCAGCAGCGAACAGGAGGCGGGCGGCTACACCTTC. The chain recombines TRBV5-1 with TRBJ1-2, with TRBD1 as a possible D gene (5 bases). The germline V and J ends were trimmed by 4 bases and 8 bases, with 15 bases remaining between them. CDR1 is SGHRS, CDR2 YFSETQ, per germline. This CDR3 is built from 13 residues.

The rearrangement uses TRBV12-5 and TRBJ1-3; no firm D call. This CDR3 is built from 14 residues. V shed 4 bases and J shed 4 bases, with 11 bases lying between them. Per the germline V gene, CDR1 is LGHNT and CDR2 is FRNRAP. The CDR3 region is CASGYDGLGNTIYF. As DNA, the CDR3 is TGTGCTAGTGGTTATGACGGGTTAGGAAACACCATATATTTT.

The J gene is TRBJ2-5, the V gene TRBV19, with 9 bases lining up with TRBD1. The CDR3 is made up of 16 amino acids. The trim removed 5 bases at V and 5 bases at J, leaving 12 bases unmatched. CDR1 and CDR2 from the germline V gene are LNHDA and SQIVND (reference sequence). The CDR3 loop is CASSPLWGQGRETQYF. The CDR3 DNA is TGTGCCAGTAGTCCCCTCTGGGGACAGGGCCGGGAGACCCAGTACTTC.

V usage is TRBV28 and J usage is TRBJ1-2; unclear D gene. This CDR3 has 14 amino acids. Per the germline V gene, CDR1 is MDHEN and CDR2 is SYDVKM. V was cut by 5 bases and J by 0 bases, with 10 bases left in between. CDR3 sequence (DNA): TGTGCCAGCAGTACGGAGCCTGCTAACTATGGCTACACCTTC. It yields the protein CASSTEPANYGYTF.

This clone was picked up a small number of times. The rearrangement uses TRBV9 and TRBJ2-2, with a possible D match to TRBD2 (5 bases). The V end was cut by 3 bases, the J end by 2 bases, with 17 bases between. CDR3 length equals 17 residues. Germline V lookup: CDR1 SGDLS, CDR2 YYNGEE. CDR3 sequence: CASSDQPISGNTGELFF. The DNA for the CDR3 is TGTGCCAGCAGCGACCAACCCATCTCGGGAAACACCGGGGAGCTGTTTTTT.

V usage is TRBV27 and J usage is TRBJ2-2, with D maybe TRBD2 (7 bases). V was pared by 5 bases and J by 2 bases, with 12 bases between. The germline V gene encodes CDR1 MNHEY and CDR2 SMNVEV (reference sequence). There are 15 residues in the CDR3. The CDR3 protein is CASSTGGRNTGELFF. The CDR3 bases are TGTGCCAGCAGTACGGGGGGCCGAAACACCGGGGAGCTGTTTTTT.

The chain joins TRBV20-1 to TRBJ1-2, with TRBD1 as a possible D gene (5 bases). Germline values: CDR1 DFQATT, CDR2 SNEGSKA (reference sequence). There are 10 residues in the CDR3. Trimming left V 3 bases short and J 7 bases short, with 6 bases between. CDR3 DNA sequence: TGCAGTGCTAGTGGGGGTGGCTACACCTTC. As protein: CSASGGGYTF.

The rearrangement uses TRBV30 and TRBJ1-2, with D perhaps TRBD1 (6 bases). The V end was cut by 2 bases, the J end by 0 bases, with 10 bases between. The CDR3 contains 14 residues. Germline assignment: CDR1 GTSNPN and CDR2 SVGIG (reference sequence). The CDR3 DNA is TGTGCCTGGAGTCAGGGGAACTCTAACTATGGCTACACCTTC. It translates to CAWSQGNSNYGYTF.

The CDR3: CASSLVHNSPLHF. Written as DNA, the CDR3 is TGCGCCAGCAGCTTGGTACACAATTCACCCCTCCACTTT. V usage is TRBV5-1 and J usage is TRBJ1-6; D gene unclear. The V end lost 0 bases, the J end lost 7 bases, and 5 bases lay between the germline ends. The V gene's germline CDR1 is SGHRS and CDR2 YFSETQ. The CDR3 runs to 13 residues.

This chain joins TRBV7-9 and TRBJ2-5; D ambiguous. CDR1 and CDR2 (germline): SEHNR, FQNEAQ (reference sequence). The germline V and J ends were trimmed by 3 bases and 3 bases, with 8 bases remaining between them. The CDR3 has 13 residues. In nucleotides, the CDR3 is TGTGCCAGCAGCTTCTGGGGTGAAGAGACCCAGTACTTC. It codes for CASSFWGEETQYF.

Turning to this clone: Germline is not matched at one junction end, which may reflect a read error. The V and J genes are TRBV18 and TRBJ2-7; a possible D gene is TRBD2 (5 bases). This CDR3 is 13 amino acids long. Germline loops: CDR1 KGHSH, CDR2 LQKENI. This CDR3 reads CASSRSESSEQYF. In nucleotides, the CDR3 is TGTGCCAGCTCACGTAGCGAGTCCTCCGAGCAGTACTTC.

The V call is TRBV4-2, the J call TRBJ1-6; D gene uncertain. Germline assignment: CDR1 LGHNA and CDR2 YNFKEQ. The V end lost 0 bases, the J end lost 2 bases, and 11 bases lay between the germline ends. The CDR3 contains 17 residues. The CDR3 loop reads CASSQDLQAAYNSPLHF. The CDR3 coding sequence is TGTGCCAGCAGCCAAGATTTGCAGGCGGCCTATAATTCACCCCTCCACTTT.

The chain has TRBV6-4 and TRBJ2-2; D perhaps matches TRBD1 (7 bases). V lost 2 bases and J lost 3, with 25 bases in between. CDR3 length: 20 amino acids. Per germline, CDR1 MRHNA and CDR2 SNTAGT. CDR3: CASSDGAQGGGRWDTGELFF. In DNA form, the CDR3 reads TGTGCCAGCAGTGACGGGGCCCAGGGGGGCGGGCGCTGGGACACCGGGGAGCTGTTTTTT.

This clone turned up a few times. The gene calls are TRBV19 and TRBJ1-1; D is possibly TRBD1 (6 bases). Germline V gene data show CDR1 as LNHDA and CDR2 as SQIVND (reference sequence). There are 14 residues in the CDR3. V shed 3 bases and J shed 6 bases, with 14 bases lying between them. The CDR3: CASSIPGGRPEAFF. CDR3 coding DNA: TGTGCCAGTAGTATCCCCGGGGGCCGACCTGAAGCTTTCTTT.